Below are 8 T cell receptor beta chains sequenced from a single sample in a study of cytotoxic CD8 clonotypes in ibrutinib-treated CLL. The method was immunoSEQ multiplex PCR; TCRdb's version includes in-frame clones alone and lacks a portion of them. The repertoire holds roughly 250,000 clones, 60% to 75% seen once, with roughly 14% in the top ten. Sequences were derived from PBMCs, sampled after 24 months of ibrutinib treatment. The receptors here all came from a human donor with chronic lymphocytic leukemia.

The chain joins TRBV2 to TRBJ2-6; D is undetermined. CDR1 is SNHLY and CDR2 is FYNNEI in the germline V gene. The V end was cut by 10 bases, the J end by 2 bases, with 15 bases between. CDR3 size: 15 residues. CDR3 nucleotide sequence: TGTGCCATCCTATTCCCCCCTCCTGGGGCCAACGTCCTGACTTTC. This translates into CAILFPPPGANVLTF.

Ten or more counts support this clone. V and J are TRBV7-9 and TRBJ2-7; D not resolved. This CDR3 spans 14 amino acids. The germline gives CDR1 SEHNR, CDR2 FQNEAQ (reference sequence). Trimming removed 3 bases at V and 0 bases at J, with 9 bases between. The CDR3 sequence is CASSLPTDSYEQYF. The CDR3 DNA sequence: TGTGCCAGCAGCTTGCCGACGGACTCCTACGAGCAGTACTTC.

The genes are TRBV19 and TRBJ2-7; 12 nucleotides line up with TRBD2. Per the germline V gene, CDR1 is LNHDA and CDR2 is SQIVND (reference sequence). V lost 8 bases to trimming and J lost 7 bases; unmatched junction nucleotides: 12. The CDR3 is 15 residues long. As DNA, the CDR3 is TGTGCCAGTCAATCTTGGACTAGCGGGACCCTGGAGCAGTACTTC. It codes for CASQSWTSGTLEQYF.

The chain employs TRBV6-5 and TRBJ2-3, with 8 bases identical to TRBD1. There are 16 residues in the CDR3. The V and J ends lost 0 bases and 5 bases, in that order; junction bases with no gene match: 7. Germline V CDR1 and CDR2: MNHEY, SVGAGI. CDR3 sequence: CASSYSNQGAGDTQYF. CDR3 sequence (DNA): TGTGCCAGCAGTTACTCGAACCAGGGGGCCGGAGATACGCAGTATTTT.

This clone was picked up one time. Written as DNA, the CDR3 is TGTGCCACCAGCAGAGATCTGCCCCACGATGGCTACACCTTC. Protein: CATSRDLPHDGYTF. The chain couples TRBV15 to TRBJ1-2; no reliable D call. The CDR3 totals 14 residues. Trimming left V 0 bases short and J 6 bases short, with 11 bases between. Germline V gene data show CDR1 as LNHNV and CDR2 as YYDKDF (reference sequence).

The CDR3 nucleotides read TGTGCCACCAGCAGAGATTCTGCCGGGAGTTTTTACACCGGGGAGCTGTTTTTT. It is translated as CATSRDSAGSFYTGELFF. The rearrangement joins TRBV15 to TRBJ2-2, with a weak D call TRBD2 (6 bases). The CDR3 has 18 amino acids. The V and J ends lost 0 bases and 3 bases respectively, with 17 bases between them. CDR1 is LNHNV and CDR2 is YYDKDF in the germline V gene (reference sequence). Combining the CDR3 with reference TRBV15 and TRBJ2-2 gives the whole variable domain DAMVIQNPRYQVTQFGKPVTLSCSQTLNHNVMYWYQQKSSQAPKLLFHYYDKDFNNEADTPDNFQSRRPNTSFCFLDIRSPGLGDTAMYLCATSRDSAGSFYTGELFFGEGSRLTVL.

The chain uses TRBV5-8 and TRBJ2-1; the match to TRBD2 covers 13 bases. The J segment lost 9 bases and the V segment lost 4 bases, leaving 7 bases of the junction unmatched. CDR1 and CDR2 (germline): SGHTS, YDEGEE. The CDR3 contains 15 residues. For the CDR3, the DNA is TGTGCCAGCAGCCCCGAACGACTAGCGGGAGGTGAGCAGTTCTTC. Its protein product is CASSPERLAGGEQFF.

J is TRBJ2-5 and V is TRBV27; D unclear. Per the germline V gene, CDR1 is MNHEY and CDR2 is SMNVEV (reference sequence). The V gene lost 4 bases and the J gene lost 5 bases, with 8 bases spanning the gap. The CDR3 has 12 amino acids. CDR3 bases: TGTGCCAGCAGTTCGCACGGGGAGACCCAGTACTTC. It is translated as CASSSHGETQYF.